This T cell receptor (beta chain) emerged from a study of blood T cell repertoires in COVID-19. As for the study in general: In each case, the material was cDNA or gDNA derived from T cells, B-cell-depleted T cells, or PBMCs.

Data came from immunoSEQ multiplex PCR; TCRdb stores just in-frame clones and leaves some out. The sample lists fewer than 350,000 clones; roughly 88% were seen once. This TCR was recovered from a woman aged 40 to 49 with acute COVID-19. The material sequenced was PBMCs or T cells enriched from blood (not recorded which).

Here the CDR3 reads CASSPRGSGGVAAKNIQYF. CDR3 sequence (DNA): TGTGCCAGTAGTCCCCGTGGTAGCGGGGGGGTGGCGGCCAAAAACATTCAGTACTTC. The chain is built from TRBV19 and TRBJ2-4; 11 bases map to TRBD2. The CDR3 loop spans 19 amino acids. CDR1 is LNHDA, CDR2 SQIVND, per germline (reference sequence). Unmatched junction bases numbered 13, after V lost 5 bases and J lost 1 base.